A single sample is the source of the 27 T cell receptor beta chains below, sequenced in a study of OX40 agonist ivuxolimab in advanced cancers. Method: immunoSEQ multiplex PCR; TCRdb's copy keeps in-frame clones and lacks some. The sample shows 55,000 to 70,000 clones, around 83% of them seen only once. Sequencing was performed on CD4+ or CD8+ T cells sorted from blood, taken in a trial of the OX40 agonist ivuxolimab. The receptors stem from an adult with an advanced solid tumor such as melanoma, head and neck, liver or kidney cancer.

The rearrangement uses TRBV6-5 and TRBJ1-4; 7 bases fit TRBD1. Germline V CDR1 and CDR2: MNHEY, SVGAGI. The CDR3 has 15 residues. V dropped 7 bases and J dropped 3; count of bases not matched to a gene: 8. The CDR3 is CASKRQGFPNEKLFF. The CDR3 coding sequence is TGTGCCAGCAAGCGACAGGGATTTCCTAATGAAAAACTGTTTTTT.

This chain joins TRBV5-6 and TRBJ1-2; D perhaps matches TRBD1 (5 bases). There are 14 residues in the CDR3. V lost 4 bases, J lost 1 base, and 11 bases lay in between. CDR1 and CDR2 from the germline V gene are SGHDT and YYEEEE. The CDR3 bases are TGTGCCAGCAGCCCCACAGGAGTTAACTATGGCTACACCTTC. It encodes CASSPTGVNYGYTF.

V gene TRBV5-1 combines with J gene TRBJ2-1; D remains unclear. Trimming took off 4 bases at V and 0 bases at J, with 14 bases between the two ends. This CDR3 region has 16 residues. Germline V gene data show CDR1 as SGHRS and CDR2 as YFSETQ. The DNA for the CDR3 is TGCGCCAGCAGCATTCGACGGGTGAGCTCCTACAATGAGCAGTTCTTC. Amino acids: CASSIRRVSSYNEQFF.

This chain uses TRBV29-1 with TRBJ2-7; D is possibly TRBD2 (6 bases). V was shortened by 2 bases and J by 0 bases, with 8 bases between the two germline ends. The CDR3 is 13 amino acids. Germline CDR1 is SQVTM and CDR2 is ANQGSEA. The chain's CDR3 is CSVESGDSYEQYF. The CDR3 DNA reads as TGCAGCGTTGAATCGGGAGACTCCTACGAGCAGTACTTC.

V usage is TRBV9 and J usage is TRBJ2-1; weak D call: TRBD2 (6 bases). The CDR3 has 17 amino acids. V was cut by 2 bases and J by 8 bases, with 23 bases left in between. Germline assignment: CDR1 SGDLS and CDR2 YYNGEE. The CDR3 DNA reads TGTGCCAGCAGCGTCTCAATCGGTGCGGGACTCGGGTATGAGCAGTTCTTC. Its translation is CASSVSIGAGLGYEQFF.

J is TRBJ2-5 and V is TRBV7-9; 10 nucleotides line up with TRBD1. The end of the DNA is better explained by TRBJ2-7, so the J call may be wrong. CDR1 and CDR2 from the germline V gene are SEHNR and FQNEAQ (reference sequence). The CDR3 contains 13 residues. CDR3 amino acids: CASTRQGAYEQYF. For the CDR3, the DNA is TGTGCCAGCACCCGACAGGGGGCATACGAGCAGTACTTC.

The chain links TRBV28 to TRBJ2-3; D is unclear. V lost 3 bases and J 5 bases, leaving 6 bases between the germline ends. Germline CDR1 MDHEN, CDR2 SYDVKM. The CDR3 covers 12 residues. CDR3: CASSFLGDTQYF. As DNA, the CDR3 is TGTGCCAGCAGTTTCCTTGGAGATACGCAGTATTTT. The full variable domain, its missing parts supplied by reference TRBV28 and TRBJ2-3, is DVKVTQSSRYLVKRTGEKVFLECVQDMDHENMFWYRQDPGLGLRLIYFSYDVKMKEKGDIPEGYSVSREKKERFSLILESASTNQTSMYLCASSFLGDTQYFGPGTRLTVL.

The chain couples TRBV4-1 to TRBJ2-7; D assignment may be TRBD1 or TRBD2 (5 bases each). The germline V gene encodes CDR1 MGHRA and CDR2 YSYEKL. The CDR3 contains 16 residues. Trimming cost V 0 bases and J 2 bases, with 14 bases left between them. The CDR3 nucleotides are TGCGCCAGCAGCCAAGAGGGAGCCGGGGCAACCTACGAGCAGTACTTC. Translated, it gives CASSQEGAGATYEQYF.

The chain couples TRBV27 to TRBJ2-3; unclear D gene. Trimming took 6 bases from V and 5 from J, leaving 15 bases between them. CDR3 size: 14 residues. Germline V lookup: CDR1 MNHEY, CDR2 SMNVEV (reference sequence). Here the CDR3 DNA reads TGTGCCAGCAGGATCCAATATAGAGGAGATACGCAGTATTTT. Its protein product is CASRIQYRGDTQYF.

J is TRBJ2-7 and V is TRBV11-2, with unresolved D. CDR1 SGHAT and CDR2 FQNNGV come from the germline V gene. This CDR3 spans 13 amino acids. The V and J ends lost 3 bases and 4 bases respectively, with 10 bases between them. CDR3 loop: CASSLYQQYEQYF. The CDR3 nucleotides are TGTGCCAGCAGCTTGTATCAGCAGTACGAGCAGTACTTC.

V is TRBV21-1 and J is TRBJ2-7; the DNA was not used to check the table's D call, TRBD1. TRBV21-1 is deemed a pseudogene. CDR3 length: 15 amino acids. CDR3 amino acids: CASSKSGRSSYEQYF. The CDR3 DNA is TGTGCCAGCAGCAAAAGTGGCAGATCGTCCTACGAGCAGTACTTC.

The chain joins TRBV21-1 to TRBJ1-5. TRBV21-1 is noted as a pseudogene. The CDR3 extends over 12 amino acids. The CDR3: CASSPRAVAQHF. For the CDR3, the DNA is TGTGCCAGCAGCCCCCGAGCAGTTGCCCAGCATTTT.

The CDR3 coding sequence is TGTGCCTGGAGTGCTACCGGGCCCGGGGGGGACGAGCAGTACTTC. Translated, it gives CAWSATGPGGDEQYF. V usage is TRBV30 and J usage is TRBJ2-7; 8 positions agree with TRBD2. With V trimmed by 1 base and J by 5 bases, 10 bases remained unmatched. The CDR3 contains 15 residues. Germline loops: CDR1 GTSNPN, CDR2 SVGIG (reference sequence).

With regard to this clone: The junction departs from the called germline gene at one end, perhaps through a read error. J is TRBJ2-5 and V is TRBV7-7; D is undetermined. Per the germline V gene, CDR1 is SSHAT and CDR2 is FNYEAQ (reference sequence). The CDR3 covers 13 residues. The CDR3, as DNA: TGTGCTAGCAGCTTAGCCCACCAAGAGACCCAGTACTTC. Translating it yields CASSLAHQETQYF. The variable domain in full, with the rest retrieved from reference TRBV7-7 and TRBJ2-5, is GAGVSQSPRYKVTKRGQDVTLRCDPISSHATLYWYQQALGQGPEFLTYFNYEAQPDKSGLPSDRFSAERPEGSISTLTIQRTEQRDSAMYRCASSLAHQETQYFGPGTRLLVL.

This clone was counted between two and nine times. The chain couples TRBV7-9 to TRBJ2-7; perhaps TRBD1 as D (5 bases). Germline assignment: CDR1 SEHNR and CDR2 FQNEAQ (reference sequence). With 3 bases removed from V and 3 bases from J, the gap between germline ends came to 9 bases. This CDR3 has 13 residues. The CDR3 sequence: CASSLAGIYEQYF. Here the CDR3 DNA reads TGTGCCAGCAGCTTGGCAGGGATCTACGAGCAGTACTTC.

J is TRBJ1-5 and V is TRBV30; possible D gene TRBD1, 5 bases. The CDR3 spans 13 residues. The V and J ends lost 0 bases and 5 bases respectively, with 8 bases between them. Germline V CDR1 and CDR2: GTSNPN, SVGIG (reference sequence). The CDR3 loop is CAWSVGDHQPQHF. CDR3 DNA sequence: TGTGCCTGGAGTGTAGGGGACCATCAGCCCCAGCATTTT. The complete variable domain, with remaining parts taken from reference TRBV30 and TRBJ1-5, reads SQTIHQWPATLVQPVGSPLSLECTVEGTSNPNLYWYRQAAGRGLQLLFYSVGIGQISSEVPQNLSASRPQDRQFILSSKKLLLSDSGFYLCAWSVGDHQPQHFGDGTRLSIL.

The rearrangement uses TRBV6-5 and TRBJ2-5; D ambiguous. V lost 7 bases, J lost 4 bases, and 7 bases lay in between. CDR3 length: 11 amino acids. The germline gives CDR1 MNHEY, CDR2 SVGAGI. The CDR3 sequence is CASIYLETQYF. The CDR3 DNA reads as TGTGCCAGCATCTACCTAGAGACCCAGTACTTC.

The V and J genes are TRBV27 and TRBJ2-3; no clear D gene. The CDR3 consists of 16 residues. V lost 8 bases, J lost 1 base, and 19 bases lay in between. Germline CDR1 reads MNHEY; CDR2 reads SMNVEV (reference sequence). The CDR3 reads CASSWKAFPGTDTQYF. CDR3 sequence (DNA): TGTGCCAGCTCCTGGAAGGCGTTTCCGGGCACAGATACGCAGTATTTT.

This clone was recorded a few times. The V call is TRBV11-1, the J call TRBJ2-5; D gene ambiguous. CDR1 is SGHAT, CDR2 FQDESV, per germline (reference sequence). With 0 bases removed from V and 1 base from J, the gap between germline ends came to 0 bases. This CDR3 is built from 12 residues. The CDR3: CASSLAQETQYF. The CDR3 region has the DNA TGTGCCAGCAGCTTAGCCCAAGAGACCCAGTACTTC.

The chain uses TRBV28 and TRBJ1-2; D is unresolved. Germline V CDR1 and CDR2: MDHEN, SYDVKM. V dropped 4 bases and J dropped 1 base, with 10 bases sitting between them. This CDR3 is built from 14 residues. This CDR3 reads CASSSSPINYGYTF. CDR3 bases: TGTGCCAGCAGTTCATCCCCTATTAACTATGGCTACACCTTC.

This clone was observed a few times. The chain uses TRBV19 and TRBJ1-5; no reliable D call. The CDR3 is 15 amino acids. CDR1 LNHDA and CDR2 SQIVND come from the germline V gene (reference sequence). V was cut by 8 bases and J by 0 bases, with 14 bases left in between. The CDR3 DNA is TGTGCCAGTCTCCCCCGGGGAAGTAGCAATCAGCCCCAGCATTTT. Translation: CASLPRGSSNQPQHF.

This clone was counted a single time. The CDR3: CASTPPNQPQHF. As DNA, the CDR3 is TGTGCCAGCACCCCGCCCAATCAGCCCCAGCATTTT. V gene TRBV28 combines with J gene TRBJ1-5; D not certain. The CDR3 covers 12 residues. Deletions cut 7 bases from V and 3 bases from J, with 7 bases between. Germline V lookup: CDR1 MDHEN, CDR2 SYDVKM. Full variable domain (outside the CDR3, taken from reference TRBV28 and TRBJ1-5): DVKVTQSSRYLVKRTGEKVFLECVQDMDHENMFWYRQDPGLGLRLIYFSYDVKMKEKGDIPEGYSVSREKKERFSLILESASTNQTSMYLCASTPPNQPQHFGDGTRLSIL.

The J gene is TRBJ1-2, the V gene TRBV7-9; 10 bases are shared with TRBD1. Germline-derived CDR1 and CDR2 are SEHNR and FQNEAQ (reference sequence). With V trimmed by 5 bases and J by 6 bases, 12 bases remained unmatched. The CDR3 extends over 16 amino acids. The CDR3 loop is CASSGGRQGALNGYTF. The CDR3 DNA reads TGTGCCAGCAGCGGGGGCAGACAGGGGGCGCTTAATGGCTACACCTTC.

This rearrangement joins TRBV18 to TRBJ2-3; TRBD2 matches at 8 bases. V lost 4 bases, J lost 6 bases, and 9 bases stayed unmatched. The CDR3 loop spans 15 amino acids. Germline values: CDR1 KGHSH, CDR2 LQKENI. CDR3 region: CASSRVGGARDTQYF. For the CDR3, the DNA is TGTGCCAGCTCACGGGTCGGGGGGGCCCGGGATACGCAGTATTTT.

The V and J genes are TRBV4-1 and TRBJ2-1; possible D gene TRBD1, 6 bases. V shed 5 bases and J shed 4 bases, with 15 bases lying between them. Germline CDR1 and CDR2: MGHRA and YSYEKL. This CDR3 is built from 15 residues. The CDR3 sequence: CASSGRDIGYNEQFF. Written as DNA, the CDR3 is TGCGCCAGCAGCGGCCGGGACATTGGATACAATGAGCAGTTCTTC.

This clone was counted only a few times. This chain connects TRBV27 to TRBJ1-5; 9 nucleotides agree with TRBD1. This CDR3 is 15 amino acids long. The germline CDR1 and CDR2 sequences are MNHEY and SMNVEV (reference sequence). Losses at the gene ends were 5 bases for V and 7 bases for J; bases not matched to a gene: 9. In DNA, the CDR3 is TGTGCCAGCAGTCCCTGGACAGGGGTTGGGCAGCCCCAGCATTTT. It translates to CASSPWTGVGQPQHF.

This clone was observed a handful of times. This chain joins TRBV6-5 and TRBJ1-2; D call uncertain. This CDR3 has 16 residues. V lost 0 bases, J lost 8 bases, and 19 bases lay in between. Germline CDR1 is MNHEY and CDR2 is SVGAGI. The CDR3 sequence is CASSYSVWEGTGGYTF. CDR3 DNA: TGTGCCAGCAGTTACTCGGTGTGGGAGGGAACGGGGGGCTACACCTTC.